A selection of T cell receptor beta chains follows, all from one sample in a study of immune evolution from preneoplasia to lung adenocarcinoma. Sequencing used immunoSEQ multiplex PCR; TCRdb keeps in-frame clones, though not all of them. This sample has 9,500 to 10,000 clones, with about 80% found just once. The sample taken for sequencing was FFPE minimally invasive lung adenocarcinoma tissue. The source is a person aged 70 to 85 with lung adenocarcinoma. Some clones in this sample may be carry-over from other donors' samples. CDR3s include the opening cysteine and the closing phenylalanine or tryptophan. The order of the fields is J gene, V gene, clone size, D gene, CDR3 protein, CDR3 DNA. A D gene is named only where the DNA matches it firmly. The listing skips clone size in some rows; elsewhere it reads once, few, many or a size class.

TRBJ2-3 TRBV7-6 . . CASSSGDLYTDTQYF TGTGCCAGCAGCTCTGGGGACCTATACACAGATACGCAGTATTTT
TRBJ2-3 TRBV29-1 . TRBD2 CSVRTSGGDTQYF TGCAGCGTCAGGACTAGCGGAGGGGATACGCAGTATTTT
TRBJ2-1 TRBV19 . TRBD2 CASSMRAGGPNEQFF TGTGCCAGTAGTATGAGAGCGGGAGGGCCTAATGAGCAGTTCTTC
TRBJ2-7 TRBV19 . TRBD1 CASSIGQGTSYEQYF TGTGCCAGTAGTATCGGACAGGGGACTTCCTACGAGCAGTACTTC
TRBJ2-7 TRBV28 . TRBD1 CASSPISDREEQYF TGTGCCAGCAGTCCCATTAGCGACAGGGAAGAGCAGTACTTC
TRBJ2-5 TRBV6-5 . . CASSRAEAGETQYF TGTGCCAGCAGTAGGGCGGAGGCGGGAGAGACCCAGTACTTC
TRBJ2-1 TRBV29-1 . . CSVQRGYEQFF TGCAGCGTCCAAAGGGGATATGAGCAGTTCTTC
TRBJ1-2 TRBV27 . . CASSPRGQRGGGYTF TGTGCCAGCAGTCCACGCGGACAGCGAGGGGGTGGCTACACCTTC
TRBJ2-1 TRBV9 . TRBD1 CASSVTGGDEQLF TGTGCCAGCAGCGTCACAGGGGGCGATGAGCAGCTCTTC
TRBJ1-1 TRBV30 . . CAWTSQGNYAFF TGTGCCTGGACGAGCCAGGGCAACTACGCTTTCTTT
TRBJ1-1 TRBV6-5 . . CASSSGRYGNTEAFF TGTGCCAGCAGTTCGGGGAGGTATGGGAACACTGAAGCTTTCTTT
TRBJ2-7 TRBV4-1 few . CASSQVLGDRNEQYF TGCGCCAGCAGCCAAGTTTTGGGGGATCGTAACGAGCAGTACTTC
TRBJ2-7 TRBV6-1 . . CASSLGLGEQYF TGTGCCAGCAGTCTGGGGTTGGGGGAGCAGTACTTC
TRBJ1-5 TRBV6-1 . . CASWQGPNSNQPQHF TGTGCCAGCTGGCAGGGGCCTAATAGCAATCAGCCCCAGCATTTT
TRBJ2-1 TRBV5-4 . . CASSEETGFQFF TGTGCCAGCAGCGAGGAGACGGGCTTCCAGTTCTTC
TRBJ2-7 TRBV2 . . CASGRAYEQYF TGTGCCAGCGGAAGGGCCTACGAGCAGTACTTC